The rows below give T cell receptor beta chains drawn from one sample of a study of blood T cell repertoires in COVID-19. Assay: immunoSEQ multiplex PCR; the TCRdb copy retains only in-frame clones and omits some. The profile shows roughly 50,000 clones, about 84% of them singletons. Sequenced sample: peripheral blood. The receptors stem from a woman in her fifties or sixties with acute or convalescent COVID-19. Each CDR3 is given with its conserved first and last residue. The D gene is left open where the match is weak. Expanded clones are given a class, and other clones once, few, many or no size at all.

>TRBV28|TRBJ1-6|14|.|.
TGTGCCAGCAGTTTACGACAGAATAATTCACCCCTCCACTTT
CASSLRQNNSPLHF
>TRBV6-5|TRBJ1-2|13|few|TRBD1
TGTGCCAGCCGGACAGGACTTAACTATGGCTACACCTTC
CASRTGLNYGYTF
>TRBV7-2|TRBJ1-2|15|.|TRBD1
TGTGCCAGCAGCTACCGGGACAGCCCCATACATGGCTACACCTTC
CASSYRDSPIHGYTF
>TRBV5-4|TRBJ2-3|15|.|.
TGTGCCAGCAGCTTGGGGGGGCAGAGCACAGATACGCAGTATTTT
CASSLGGQSTDTQYF
>TRBV5-1|TRBJ1-2|13|few|TRBD1
TGCGCCAGCAGCTCGACAGGGCGCTATGGCTACACCTTC
CASSSTGRYGYTF
>TRBV10-3|TRBJ2-3|16|.|TRBD1
TGTGCCATCAGTGAACCCGGGACAGGGACCACAGATACGCAGTATTTT
CAISEPGTGTTDTQYF
>TRBV5-1|TRBJ2-1|15|.|TRBD2
TGCGCCAGCAGCTTGGAAATACTAGCGGGAGTTGAGCAGTTCTTC
CASSLEILAGVEQFF
>TRBV19|TRBJ1-4|14|.|.
TGTGCCAGTAGGGAGCGGCCGAGTAATGAAAAACTGTTTTTT
CASRERPSNEKLFF
>TRBV5-6|TRBJ1-4|14|.|.
TGTGCCAGCAGCTTGTACAGGAATGAGGAAAAACTGTTTTTT
CASSLYRNEEKLFF
>TRBV7-7|TRBJ2-3|18|.|TRBD2
TGTGCCAGCAGCTTAGGCAGCGGGGGATTCTCTAGCACAGATACGCAGTATTTT
CASSLGSGGFSSTDTQYF
>TRBV7-8|TRBJ1-2|15|.|TRBD1
TGTGCCAGCAGCTCCCATGACAGGGGGAACTATGGCTACACCTTC
CASSSHDRGNYGYTF
>TRBV5-6|TRBJ2-3|16|.|TRBD2
TGTGCCAGCAGCTTTAAAGGTAGCGGGAGTAAAGATACGCAGTATTTT
CASSFKGSGSKDTQYF
>TRBV18|TRBJ2-3|18|.|TRBD2
TGTGCCAGCTCACCGACTAGCGGGGGGGCCGGCGGGACAGATACGCAGTATTTT
CASSPTSGGAGGTDTQYF
>TRBV3-1/TRBV3-2|TRBJ2-1|17|once|.
TGTGCCAGCAGCCCCCGTCCCGGGGATAGTGGCTACAATGAGCAGTTCTTC
CASSPRPGDSGYNEQFF
>TRBV4-1|TRBJ1-5|17|.|.
TGCGCCAGCAGCCAAAAGGTGGGGGGGGCTTCCGATCAGCCCCAGCATTTT
CASSQKVGGASDQPQHF
>TRBV5-1|TRBJ2-2|15|.|TRBD1
TGCGCCAGCAGCGGGACAGGGGACGGCACCGGGGAGCTGTTTTTT
CASSGTGDGTGELFF
>TRBV12-3/TRBV12-4|TRBJ1-4|12|.|.
TGTGCCAGCAGTTTTGGGCCAGGCTCTCTGTTTTTT
CASSFGPGSLFF
>TRBV29-1|TRBJ1-1|16|.|TRBD1
TGCAGCGTTGACCCCGGGACAGGGGTCAGGAACACTGAAGCTTTCTTT
CSVDPGTGVRNTEAFF
>TRBV12-3/TRBV12-4|TRBJ1-3|13|.|.
TGTGCCAGCGACGGGGTTCACGGAAACACCATATATTTT
CASDGVHGNTIYF
>TRBV5-6|TRBJ2-4|14|.|.
TGTGCCAGCAGCTTGGGGCCGGCCAAAAACATTCAGTACTTC
CASSLGPAKNIQYF
>TRBV29-1|TRBJ2-2|14|once|.
TGCAGCGTCGCGGGGCAGGGCGGTACCGGGGAGCTGTTTTTT
CSVAGQGGTGELFF
>TRBV3-1/TRBV3-2|TRBJ2-1|16|.|TRBD2
TGTGCCAGCAGCCCGGGACTAGCGGGAGGGCCTAATGAGCAGTTCTTC
CASSPGLAGGPNEQFF
>TRBV19|TRBJ1-2|15|.|TRBD1
TGTGCCAGTAGTACCCTCCCGGGACAGGGGGCTGTCTACACCTTC
CASSTLPGQGAVYTF
>TRBV7-2|TRBJ2-3|11|.|.
TGTGCCAGCACCAACACAGATACGCAGTATTTT
CASTNTDTQYF
>TRBV7-9|TRBJ1-4|16|.|TRBD1
TGTGCCAGCAGCCTCGGGACAGCTCTCTATAATGAAAAACTGTTTTTT
CASSLGTALYNEKLFF
>TRBV5-5|TRBJ1-1|14|.|TRBD1
TGTGCCAGCAGCGGGACAGTAAGGCACACTGAAGCTTTCTTT
CASSGTVRHTEAFF
>TRBV7-9|TRBJ1-2|12|.|.
TGTGCCAGCAGCCAGACAGACTATGGCTACACCTTC
CASSQTDYGYTF
>TRBV4-1|TRBJ2-1|16|.|.
TGCGCCAGCAGCCAAGTCGAAACTAGCAGTAGTAGTGAGCAGTTCTTC
CASSQVETSSSSEQFF
>TRBV25-1|TRBJ2-7|17|.|TRBD2
TGTGCCAGCACCGGTCCGGGACTAGGATCCGGGGGCTACGAGCAGTACTTC
CASTGPGLGSGGYEQYF
>TRBV19|TRBJ1-1|15|.|TRBD1
TGTGCCAGTAGTAGGCCAGATACAGGGGCTCGGTCAGCTTTCTTT
CASSRPDTGARSAFF
>TRBV27|TRBJ1-5|15|.|TRBD1
TGTGCCAGCAGTTCTCCGGGACAGGGGAATCAGCCCCAGCATTTT
CASSSPGQGNQPQHF
>TRBV10-3|TRBJ2-7|14|.|TRBD2
TGTGCCATCAGTCAAGGAGCGGGAGCTCGTGAGCAGTACTTC
CAISQGAGAREQYF
>TRBV5-6|TRBJ1-5|14|.|.
TGTGCCAGCAGCTTGGGCAGGGAGGATCAGCCCCAGCATTTT
CASSLGREDQPQHF
>TRBV19|TRBJ1-2|13|.|.
TGTGCCAGTAGTAAAAAAGGGGACTATGGCTACACCTTC
CASSKKGDYGYTF
>TRBV29-1|TRBJ2-7|16|.|TRBD1
TGCAGCGTTGAGGGTGTAGCAGGGGGAGCCTCCTACGAGCAGTACTTC
CSVEGVAGGASYEQYF
>TRBV10-1|TRBJ2-1|13|.|.
TGCGCCAGCAGTGAAAACAGAAGCCCTGAGCAGTTCTTC
CASSENRSPEQFF
>TRBV4-2|TRBJ1-2|14|.|.
TGTGCCAGCAGCCAGACAGAGCCTAACTATGGCTACACCTTC
CASSQTEPNYGYTF
>TRBV7-9|TRBJ1-1|15|few|TRBD1
TGTGCCAGCAGCTGGCCGGGACAGGGGAAAACTGAAGCTTTCTTT
CASSWPGQGKTEAFF
>TRBV29-1|TRBJ1-1|14|.|.
TGCAGCGTGGGATATTCGGGAAGGAACACTGAAGCTTTCTTT
CSVGYSGRNTEAFF
>TRBV12-3/TRBV12-4|TRBJ1-2|12|.|.
TGTGCCAGCAGTTTCTGGGGGGGCGGCTACACCTTC
CASSFWGGGYTF
>TRBV2|TRBJ1-5|15|.|TRBD1
TGTGCCAGCAGTCAGGACAGGGGGCCGTCTCAGCCCCAGCATTTT
CASSQDRGPSQPQHF
>TRBV6-5|TRBJ1-4|14|.|.
TGTGCCAGCAGTTACAGCTACAGAAATGAAAAACTGTTTTTT
CASSYSYRNEKLFF
>TRBV18|TRBJ1-4|14|.|.
TGTGCCAGCTCACCTTTTTCAGGGAACGAAAAACTGTTTTTT
CASSPFSGNEKLFF
>TRBV5-4|TRBJ2-1|13|once|.
TGTGCCAGCAGCTTGAGACTGATCAATGAGCAGTTCTTC
CASSLRLINEQFF
>TRBV9|TRBJ2-3|18|.|TRBD2
TGTGCCAGCAGCGTAAGGGCTAGCGGGAGTAAGAGAACGGATACGCAGTATTTT
CASSVRASGSKRTDTQYF
>TRBV5-1|TRBJ2-3|16|.|TRBD2
TGCGCCAGCAGCTTGTGGGGGGGTAGGAGCACAGATACGCAGTATTTT
CASSLWGGRSTDTQYF
>TRBV11-2|TRBJ2-7|15|.|TRBD2
TGTGCCAGCAGTCCCGGACTAGCGGTGGGCTACGAGCAGTACTTC
CASSPGLAVGYEQYF
>TRBV6-5|TRBJ1-4|12|.|.
TGTGCCAGCAGCTCCCTCGGGAAAAAACTGTTTTTT
CASSSLGKKLFF
>TRBV14|TRBJ1-6|15|.|.
TGTGCCAGCAGCCAAGTAGCAGGGATTAGATCACCCCTCCACTTT
CASSQVAGIRSPLHF
>TRBV9|TRBJ1-6|17|.|TRBD1
TGTGCCAGCAGCGCAGAAGGACAGGGGTTTGATAATTCACCCCTCCACTTT
CASSAEGQGFDNSPLHF
>TRBV27|TRBJ2-7|12|.|.
TGTGCCAGCAGTCTCTCCTCCTACGAGCAGTACTTC
CASSLSSYEQYF
>TRBV2|TRBJ1-5|14|.|.
TGTGCCAGCGTAAAAACAGGCAACAATCAGCCCCAGCATTTT
CASVKTGNNQPQHF
>TRBV6-1|TRBJ1-1|14|.|.
TGTGCCAGCAGTGAATGGAAAGGGAGCACTGAAGCTTTCTTT
CASSEWKGSTEAFF
>TRBV5-4|TRBJ1-2|14|.|.
TGTGCCAGCAGCTTTCCGCGCGGGCGCGATGGCTACACCTTC
CASSFPRGRDGYTF